The rows below give T cell receptor beta chains drawn from one sample of a study of technical replicates of blood from several donors. The table came from immunoSEQ multiplex PCR; TCRdb's copy has only in-frame clones and leaves some out. The sample records 60,000 or so clones, 87% being singletons. The source material was PBMCs. The receptors were sampled from a human donor in good health. Some clones in this sample may be carry-over from other donors' samples. CDR3s include the opening cysteine and the closing phenylalanine or tryptophan. D genes are given only for firm matches. Clone size appears in some rows only: once, few, many, or a class for an expanded clone.

TRBD1 NA TRBJ2-2 TRBV9 CASSVTGQGAGELFF TGTGCCAGCAGCGTAACTGGACAGGGCGCCGGGGAGCTGTTTTTT
TRBD2 once TRBJ2-7 TRBV6-5 CASSRTSGYEQYF TGTGCCAGCAGTCGCACTAGCGGATACGAGCAGTACTTC
NA few TRBJ1-1 TRBV29-1 CSASQGSTEAFF TGCAGCGCCTCACAGGGTAGCACTGAAGCTTTCTTT
TRBD2 NA TRBJ2-7 TRBV7-8 CASSPPRAGAEQYF TGTGCCAGCAGCCCTCCCAGAGCGGGAGCCGAGCAGTACTTC
TRBD2 NA TRBJ2-2 TRBV7-3 CASTPGRGTGELFF TGTGCCAGCACCCCCGGGCGGGGGACCGGGGAGCTGTTTTTT
TRBD2 NA TRBJ2-1 TRBV15 CATSRDRGTSGYNEQFF TGTGCCACCAGCAGAGATCGGGGGACTAGCGGGTACAATGAGCAGTTCTTC
TRBD1 NA TRBJ1-5 TRBV2 CASSETGGRQPQHF TGTGCCAGCAGTGAAACAGGGGGCAGACAGCCCCAGCATTTT
TRBD2 NA TRBJ2-7 TRBV9 CASSVSLAESYEQYF TGTGCCAGCAGCGTATCACTAGCGGAGTCCTACGAGCAGTACTTC
NA NA TRBJ2-7 TRBV19 CASSIGSRLSYEQYF TGTGCCAGTAGTATCGGTTCTAGACTCTCCTACGAGCAGTACTTC
TRBD2 NA TRBJ2-7 TRBV11-1 CASSRTSGGHYEQYF TGTGCCAGCAGTCGGACTAGCGGGGGGCATTACGAGCAGTACTTC
NA once TRBJ1-2 TRBV19 CASSIGQTNYGYTF TGTGCCAGTAGTATAGGCCAGACTAACTATGGCTACACCTTC
NA NA TRBJ2-3 TRBV5-4 CASSLTRPYTDTQYF TGTGCCAGCAGCTTAACTAGACCCTACACAGATACGCAGTATTTT
NA NA TRBJ2-7 TRBV20-1 CSASGSYEQYF TGCAGTGCTAGCGGCTCCTACGAGCAGTACTTC
TRBD1 NA TRBJ2-5 TRBV9 CASSLAGRGQETQYF TGTGCCAGCAGCCTTGCGGGCAGGGGGCAGGAGACCCAGTACTTC
NA once TRBJ2-1 TRBV10-3 CAISPQEYNEQFF TGTGCCATCAGTCCACAGGAATACAATGAGCAGTTCTTC
NA NA TRBJ2-7 TRBV29-1 CSSPGQGIVSTYEQYF TGCAGCTCCCCCGGGCAGGGTATAGTTTCAACCTACGAGCAGTACTTC
NA NA TRBJ2-3 TRBV29-1 CSVVLTTDTQYF TGCAGCGTTGTACTCACCACAGATACGCAGTATTTT
NA NA TRBJ1-1 TRBV6-5 CASSYSRWGETEAFF TGTGCCAGCAGTTACTCGAGGTGGGGGGAGACTGAAGCTTTCTTT
NA NA TRBJ2-1 TRBV30 CAWSVLLDEQFF TGTGCCTGGAGTGTACTGTTGGATGAGCAGTTCTTC
NA NA TRBJ1-5 TRBV19 CASSGGGLQPQHF TGTGCCAGTAGCGGTGGGGGCCTTCAGCCCCAGCATTTT
NA NA TRBJ1-2 TRBV30 CACPWGGAPYGYTF TGTGCCTGCCCGTGGGGAGGGGCGCCTTATGGCTACACCTTC
TRBD2 NA TRBJ2-3 TRBV27 CASTTFRASGGWTDTQYF TGTGCCAGCACTACTTTTCGGGCTAGCGGGGGGTGGACAGATACGCAGTATTTT